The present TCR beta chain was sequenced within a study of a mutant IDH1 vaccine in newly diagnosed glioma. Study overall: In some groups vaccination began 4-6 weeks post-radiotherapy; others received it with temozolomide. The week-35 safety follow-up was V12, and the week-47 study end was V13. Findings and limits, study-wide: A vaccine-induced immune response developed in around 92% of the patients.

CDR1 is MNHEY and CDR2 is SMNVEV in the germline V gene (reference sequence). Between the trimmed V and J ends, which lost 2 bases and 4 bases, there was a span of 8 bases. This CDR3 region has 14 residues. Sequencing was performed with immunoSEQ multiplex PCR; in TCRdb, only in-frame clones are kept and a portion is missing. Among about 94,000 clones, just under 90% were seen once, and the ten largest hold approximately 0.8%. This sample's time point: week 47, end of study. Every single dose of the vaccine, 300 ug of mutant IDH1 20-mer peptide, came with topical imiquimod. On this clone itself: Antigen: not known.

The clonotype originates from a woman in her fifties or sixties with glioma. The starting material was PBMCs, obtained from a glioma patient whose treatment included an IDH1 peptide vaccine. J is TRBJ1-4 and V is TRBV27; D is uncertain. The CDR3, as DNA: TGTGCCAGCAGTTTAGTCAGGAGTAATGAAAAACTGTTTTTT. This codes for CASSLVRSNEKLFF.